Listed below are T cell receptor beta chains from one sample, sequenced in a study of blood T cell repertoires in COVID-19. TCRdb's copy holds only in-frame clones and misses some; the assay was immunoSEQ multiplex PCR. In the table there are around 200,000 clones, roughly nine tenths of which are singletons. The sample consisted of PBMCs or T cells enriched from blood (not recorded which). The receptor source for this set is a woman aged 25 to 39 who had recovered from COVID-19. Both conserved end residues are part of each CDR3. Fields, in order: J gene, V gene, clone size, D gene, CDR3 DNA, CDR3 protein. D genes are given only for firm matches. Only some rows state a clone size, as once, few, many or a class for expanded clones.

J: TRBJ1-1; V: TRBV29-1; size: NA; D: NA; DNA: TGCAGCGTTGAAGGACAGGAGTACACTGAAGCTTTCTTT; CDR3: CSVEGQEYTEAFF
J: TRBJ2-5; V: TRBV7-2; size: NA; D: TRBD1; DNA: TGTGCCAGCAGCTCAAGGACAGGGGTCGAGACCCAGTACTTC; CDR3: CASSSRTGVETQYF
J: TRBJ1-1; V: TRBV7-2; size: NA; D: TRBD1; DNA: TGTGCCAGCAGCTTATATTACAGGGGGCCCTTGAACACTGAAGCTTTCTTT; CDR3: CASSLYYRGPLNTEAFF
J: TRBJ2-1; V: TRBV2; size: NA; D: TRBD1; DNA: TGTGCCAGCAGTGAACGGGACAGGGATTACAATGAGCAGTTCTTC; CDR3: CASSERDRDYNEQFF
J: TRBJ1-5; V: TRBV6-5; size: NA; D: TRBD1; DNA: TGTGCCAGCCGTCAGGGGGACCAGCCCCAGCATTTT; CDR3: CASRQGDQPQHF
J: TRBJ2-2; V: TRBV5-1; size: NA; D: TRBD2; DNA: TGCGCCAGCAGCTTGAGCGGGGCCTACGGGGAGCTGTTTTTT; CDR3: CASSLSGAYGELFF
J: TRBJ1-2; V: TRBV5-4; size: once; D: TRBD1; DNA: TGTGCCAGCAGCTTGCCTACAGGGGCCGGCTACACCTTC; CDR3: CASSLPTGAGYTF
J: TRBJ2-2; V: TRBV14; size: NA; D: NA; DNA: TGTGCCAGCAGGATAGGGGGTGACACCGGGGAGCTGTTTTTT; CDR3: CASRIGGDTGELFF
J: TRBJ2-2; V: TRBV27; size: NA; D: TRBD2; DNA: TGTGCCAGCAGGCTAGCGGGGGGGCATCCCGGGGAGCTGTTTTTT; CDR3: CASRLAGGHPGELFF
J: TRBJ1-2; V: TRBV4-2; size: once; D: TRBD1; DNA: TGTGCCAGCAGCCCAGCAGGGGGTTGGGGCTACACCTTC; CDR3: CASSPAGGWGYTF
J: TRBJ1-2; V: TRBV7-2; size: once; D: TRBD1; DNA: TGTGCCAGCAGCTCTAACAGGGGGCGGGATAACTATGGCTACACCTTC; CDR3: CASSSNRGRDNYGYTF
J: TRBJ2-2; V: TRBV7-9; size: NA; D: TRBD2; DNA: TGTGCCAGCAGCTCCACCCTCCCAGAAATAGCGGGGGTTCCCGGGGAGCTGTTTTTT; CDR3: CASSSTLPEIAGVPGELFF
J: TRBJ2-5; V: TRBV2; size: NA; D: NA; DNA: TGTGCCAGCATAAGGACACTCCCCGGAGTAGAGACCCAGTACTTC; CDR3: CASIRTLPGVETQYF
J: TRBJ2-1; V: TRBV2; size: NA; D: NA; DNA: TGTGCCAGCAGGAGGGGGTGGAGCTCCTACAATGAGCAGTTCTTC; CDR3: CASRRGWSSYNEQFF
J: TRBJ1-1; V: TRBV20-1; size: NA; D: TRBD1; DNA: TGCAGTGCTAGTCCGGGACAGGGGGTTGAAGCTTTCTTT; CDR3: CSASPGQGVEAFF
J: TRBJ1-6; V: TRBV7-9; size: NA; D: TRBD1; DNA: TGTGCCAGCAGCTTACGACAGGGGAGTTCACCCCTCCACTTT; CDR3: CASSLRQGSSPLHF
J: TRBJ1-3; V: TRBV25-1; size: NA; D: TRBD1; DNA: TGTGCCAGCAGTGACAGGGACAGCACCATATATTTT; CDR3: CASSDRDSTIYF
J: TRBJ2-7; V: TRBV5-1; size: NA; D: TRBD1; DNA: TGCGCCAGCAGCTTGGGTTTGGAACCAGGGGGCGGGGAGCAGTACTTC; CDR3: CASSLGLEPGGGEQYF
J: TRBJ2-3; V: TRBV24-1; size: NA; D: NA; DNA: TGTGCCACCAGTGAAGGGGCGAATACGCAGTATTTT; CDR3: CATSEGANTQYF
J: TRBJ2-2; V: TRBV7-9; size: few; D: TRBD2; DNA: TGTGCCAGCAGGGGGACTAGCGGGGGAACGAACACCGGGGAGCTGTTTTTT; CDR3: CASRGTSGGTNTGELFF
J: TRBJ2-2; V: TRBV10-3; size: NA; D: NA; DNA: TGTGCCATCAGTGAGGGAGAAGCCGGGGAGCTGTTTTTT; CDR3: CAISEGEAGELFF
J: TRBJ1-6; V: TRBV5-6; size: NA; D: NA; DNA: TGTGCCAGCAGCTTGACAGTTAATAATTCACCCCTCCACTTT; CDR3: CASSLTVNNSPLHF
J: TRBJ1-1; V: TRBV7-3; size: NA; D: NA; DNA: TGTGCCAGCAGCTTAGGCAGGGCCACTGAAGCTTTCTTT; CDR3: CASSLGRATEAFF
J: TRBJ2-1; V: TRBV4-3; size: NA; D: TRBD2; DNA: TGCGCCAGCAGCCAACAGTCGGGGGGTTACAATGAGCAGTTCTTC; CDR3: CASSQQSGGYNEQFF
J: TRBJ1-2; V: TRBV5-1; size: NA; D: TRBD1; DNA: TGCGCCAGCAGCTTGGGAGGGACAGGGATCGGCTACACCTTC; CDR3: CASSLGGTGIGYTF
J: TRBJ2-3; V: TRBV6-2/TRBV6-3; size: NA; D: NA; DNA: TGTGCCAGCAGTTACACCGTTTGGCGCACAGATACGCAGTATTTT; CDR3: CASSYTVWRTDTQYF
J: TRBJ2-7; V: TRBV6-2/TRBV6-3; size: NA; D: TRBD1; DNA: TGTGCCAGCAGTGCCCGGGACAGGGGTCTCTACGAGCAGTACTTC; CDR3: CASSARDRGLYEQYF